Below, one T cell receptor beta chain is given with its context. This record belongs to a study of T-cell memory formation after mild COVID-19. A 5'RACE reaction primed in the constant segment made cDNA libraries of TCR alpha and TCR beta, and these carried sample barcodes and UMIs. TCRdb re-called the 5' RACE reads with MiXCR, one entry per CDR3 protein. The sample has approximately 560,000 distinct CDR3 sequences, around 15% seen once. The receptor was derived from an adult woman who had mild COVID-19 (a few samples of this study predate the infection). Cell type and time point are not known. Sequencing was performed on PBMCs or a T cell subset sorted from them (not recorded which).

The CDR3 DNA follows: TGTGCCAGCAGCACACGGACCCAACCAGCCCACGAGCAGTACTTC. Translation gives CASSTRTQPAHEQYF. The chain combines TRBV13 with TRBJ2-7; no definite D call. The CDR3 contains 15 residues. V was clipped by 5 bases and J by 5 bases, with 19 bases between them. Looked up from germline, CDR1 is PRHDT and CDR2 is FYEKMQ (reference sequence).